The next 13 T cell receptor beta chains were all read from a single sample in a study of OX40 agonist ivuxolimab in advanced cancers. The table came from immunoSEQ multiplex PCR; TCRdb's copy has only in-frame clones and leaves some out. The sample lists some 41,000 clones, 80% to 90% occurring once. The sequences come from CD4+ or CD8+ T cells sorted from blood, collected in a trial of the OX40 agonist ivuxolimab. The receptors here all came from an adult with an advanced solid tumor such as melanoma, head and neck, liver or kidney cancer.

CDR3 amino acids: CASSLRQTQETQYF. CDR3 coding DNA: TGTGCCAGCAGCTTAAGGCAGACGCAAGAGACCCAGTACTTC. The V gene is TRBV7-8, the J gene TRBJ2-5; D gene uncertain. This CDR3 spans 14 amino acids. Germline V CDR1 and CDR2: SGHVS, FQNEAQ. V lost 2 bases and J 2 bases, leaving 9 bases between the germline ends.

The chain joins TRBV29-1 to TRBJ2-2; unclear D gene. Trimming shortened V by 1 base and J by 7 bases, and 10 bases separated the two germline ends. The CDR3 is 13 residues long. In germline, CDR1 is SQVTM, CDR2 ANQGSEA. The CDR3 coding sequence is TGCAGCGTTGAAGTGAGCCAGAACGGGGAGCTGTTTTTT. The encoded protein is CSVEVSQNGELFF.

Of note for this clone: Other DNA sequences in the same sample also yield this CDR3. The V call is TRBV5-8, the J call TRBJ1-5; 8 nucleotides match TRBD1. The germline V gene encodes CDR1 SGHTS and CDR2 YDEGEE. The ends lost 4 bases at V and 7 bases at J; junction bases unmatched: 7. The CDR3 runs to 14 residues. CDR3 in amino acids: CASSPAGGLQPQHF. The CDR3 DNA reads TGTGCCAGCAGCCCTGCAGGGGGCTTGCAGCCCCAGCATTTT.

This chain links TRBV5-6 with TRBJ2-1; weak D call: TRBD1 (5 bases). Between the trimmed V and J ends, which lost 9 bases and 3 bases, there was a span of 13 bases. In germline, CDR1 is SGHDT, CDR2 YYEEEE. The CDR3 has 13 residues. This CDR3 is CATRWGLYNEQFF. CDR3 DNA: TGTGCCACCCGATGGGGCCTCTACAATGAGCAGTTCTTC. The full variable domain, in which reference TRBV5-6 and TRBJ2-1 provide the parts outside the CDR3, is DAGVTQSPTHLIKTRGQQVTLRCSPKSGHDTVSWYQQALGQGPQFIFQYYEEEERQRGNFPDRFSGHQFPNYSSELNVNALLLGDSALYLCATRWGLYNEQFFGPGTRLTVL.

The genes are TRBV2 and TRBJ1-2, with D tentatively TRBD1 (5 bases). V was clipped by 8 bases and J by 8 bases, with 21 bases between them. The CDR3 totals 14 residues. Germline loops: CDR1 SNHLY, CDR2 FYNNEI. The chain's CDR3 is CASGFVPGAAGYTF. In nucleotides, the CDR3 is TGTGCCAGCGGGTTTGTGCCCGGGGCTGCGGGCTACACCTTC. The full variable domain, rest sourced from reference TRBV2 and TRBJ1-2, is EPEVTQTPSHQVTQMGQEVILRCVPISNHLYFYWYRQILGQKVEFLVSFYNNEISEKSEIFDDQFSVERPDGSNFTLKIRSTKLEDSAMYFCASGFVPGAAGYTFGSGTRLTVV.

The V gene is TRBV9, the J gene TRBJ2-2; TRBD1 aligns across 9 bases. This CDR3 is built from 17 residues. Losses at the gene ends were 4 bases for V and 3 bases for J; bases not matched to a gene: 10. CDR1 and CDR2 from the germline V gene are SGDLS and YYNGEE. CDR3 nucleotide sequence: TGTGCCAGCAGCCCAAAGACGGGACAGGGTTACACCGGGGAGCTGTTTTTT. Residues: CASSPKTGQGYTGELFF.

The V and J genes are TRBV19 and TRBJ1-3, with D hard to call. Germline V gives CDR1 LNHDA, CDR2 SQIVND (reference sequence). The CDR3 is 11 residues long. Trimming took off 5 bases at V and 3 bases at J, with 2 bases between the two ends. CDR3 in DNA: TGTGCCAGTAGTGTTGGAAACACCATATATTTT. Protein: CASSVGNTIYF. The full variable domain, in which reference TRBV19 and TRBJ1-3 provide the parts outside the CDR3, is DGGITQSPKYLFRKEGQNVTLSCEQNLNHDAMYWYRQDPGQGLRLIYYSQIVNDFQKGDIAEGYSVSREKKESFPLTVTSAQKNPTAFYLCASSVGNTIYFGEGSWLTVV.

This clone was seen a handful of times. The V and J genes are TRBV7-9 and TRBJ1-4; D ambiguous. This CDR3 is built from 14 residues. Germline V gene data show CDR1 as SEHNR and CDR2 as FQNEAQ (reference sequence). V was trimmed by 3 bases and J by 2 bases, leaving 7 bases between them. DNA for the CDR3: TGTGCCAGCAGCTTCTCTGGGACTAATGAAAAACTGTTTTTT. Its translation: CASSFSGTNEKLFF.

A note on this clone: In the same sample, other DNA sequences code for this CDR3. The chain has TRBV5-1 and TRBJ2-5; D ambiguous. CDR3 length: 13 residues. Per germline, CDR1 SGHRS and CDR2 YFSETQ. V was clipped by 3 bases and J by 5 bases, with 11 bases between them. CDR3 residues: CASSSGPTETQYF. The CDR3 region has the DNA TGCGCCAGCAGCTCCGGCCCCACTGAGACCCAGTACTTC.

V gene TRBV5-1 combines with J gene TRBJ1-3; 9 bases map to TRBD1. V lost 4 bases to trimming and J lost 8 bases; unmatched junction nucleotides: 7. The V gene's germline CDR1 is SGHRS and CDR2 YFSETQ. CDR3 size: 14 residues. The DNA for the CDR3 is TGCGCCAGCAGCCCTTCGACAGGGGGGGACACCATATATTTT. Its translation is CASSPSTGGDTIYF. Filled out from reference TRBV5-1 and TRBJ1-3, the complete variable domain reads KAGVTQTPRYLIKTRGQQVTLSCSPISGHRSVSWYQQTPGQGLQFLFEYFSETQRNKGNFPGRFSGRQFSNSRSEMNVSTLELGDSALYLCASSPSTGGDTIYFGEGSWLTVV.

The chain uses TRBV7-9 and TRBJ2-7; unclear D gene. Trimming stripped 1 base from V and 3 bases from J, with 16 bases between. Germline V gene data show CDR1 as SEHNR and CDR2 as FQNEAQ (reference sequence). The CDR3 is 16 residues long. CDR3 amino acids: CASSLDDLETRYEQYF. The CDR3 DNA reads TGTGCCAGCAGCTTAGATGATTTGGAGACACGCTACGAGCAGTACTTC.

As for this clone: This is likely a read error, given that the CDR3 carries no conserved phenylalanine or tryptophan at its end. This rearrangement joins TRBV7-9 to TRBJ1-6, with D perhaps matching TRBD1 (5 bases). Germline lookup yields CDR1 SEHNR and CDR2 FQNEAQ (reference sequence). V was clipped by 5 bases and J by 9 bases, with 14 bases between them. The CDR3 runs 14 residues. This CDR3 is CASSEGTSGSPLHL. The CDR3 DNA follows: TGTGCCAGCAGCGAGGGGACGTCTGGTTCACCCCTCCACCTT.

The rearrangement uses TRBV12-5 and TRBJ2-5; either TRBD1 or TRBD2 may supply D (6 bases each). With 5 bases removed from V and 4 bases from J, the gap between germline ends came to 17 bases. Germline V CDR1 and CDR2: LGHNT, FRNRAP. The CDR3 sequence is 15 residues long. This CDR3 is CASGRTGRGRETQYF. CDR3 nucleotide sequence: TGTGCTAGTGGTCGAACGGGACGGGGGCGAGAGACCCAGTACTTC.